This T cell receptor beta chain was retrieved from a study of T cells in tuberculosis. Time point given: new active TB diagnosis, blood taken before or within 7 days of starting treatment. Trimming pared 4 bases from V and 7 bases from J, leaving 14 bases between. The CDR3 contains 14 residues. Germline V gene sequence: CDR1 SGHRS, CDR2 YFSETQ. Some clones are missing from TCRdb's copy, which holds only in-frame ones; the method was immunoSEQ multiplex PCR. This table holds tens of thousands of clones, about 95% found once. The chain links TRBV5-1 to TRBJ1-4; weak D call: TRBD1 (5 bases). This receptor was obtained from an adult with tuberculosis. Source: PBMCs, taken at tuberculosis diagnosis. CDR3 in amino acids: CASSVQGKSEKLFF. CDR3 DNA: TGCGCCAGCAGCGTCCAGGGAAAGAGTGAAAAACTGTTTTTT.